Following are 17 T cell receptor beta chains from one sample sequenced in a study of shared clonotypes between healthy human individuals. TCRdb's copy holds only in-frame clones and misses some; the assay was immunoSEQ multiplex PCR. Among some 1,400,000 clones listed, approximately 97% were seen once. The material sequenced was naive CD4+ T cells sorted from blood. Subset defined: CD45RA+ positively selected. The receptors stem from a man under 40 in good health.

This chain uses TRBV28 with TRBJ1-2; D is possibly TRBD1 (5 bases). V was shortened by 6 bases and J by 2 bases, with 10 bases between the two germline ends. This CDR3 spans 13 amino acids. Germline V gene lookup returns CDR1 MDHEN and CDR2 SYDVKM. The CDR3 sequence: CASRVGLNYGYTF. The DNA of the CDR3 is TGTGCCAGCAGAGTGGGGCTGAACTATGGCTACACCTTC.

CDR3 loop: CASSLRPAKNIQYF. The CDR3 DNA reads TGTGCCAGCAGCTTGAGGCCAGCCAAAAACATTCAGTACTTC. The rearrangement links TRBV5-4 to TRBJ2-4, with D unclear. The V gene's germline CDR1 is SGHNT and CDR2 YYREEE (reference sequence). Trimming removed 1 base from V and 0 bases from J, with 5 bases in between. The CDR3 totals 14 residues.

The chain recombines TRBV4-3 with TRBJ1-4; unclear D gene. V lost 0 bases to trimming and J lost 7 bases, with 18 bases between them. The CDR3 is made up of 17 amino acids. CDR1 and CDR2 (germline): LGHNA, YSLEER. In DNA, the CDR3 is TGCGCCAGCAGCCAAGATCCGCCCCCCGACGGCAGTGAAAAACTGTTTTTT. Amino acid sequence: CASSQDPPPDGSEKLFF.

V gene TRBV11-1 combines with J gene TRBJ2-1; the match to TRBD1 covers 9 bases. The V and J ends lost 5 bases and 4 bases, in that order; junction bases with no gene match: 6. The CDR3 extends over 15 amino acids. The V gene's germline CDR1 is SGHAT and CDR2 FQDESV (reference sequence). CDR3 sequence reads: CASSPGQGFYNEQFF. CDR3 nucleotide sequence: TGTGCCAGCAGCCCGGGACAGGGATTTTACAATGAGCAGTTCTTC. Full variable domain (remainder filled in from reference TRBV11-1 and TRBJ2-1): EAEVAQSPRYKITEKSQAVAFWCDPISGHATLYWYRQILGQGPELLVQFQDESVVDDSQLPKDRFSAERLKGVDSTLKIQPAELGDSAMYLCASSPGQGFYNEQFFGPGTRLTVL.

This chain uses TRBV19 with TRBJ2-1; 11 bases line up with TRBD2. Germline CDR1 reads LNHDA; CDR2 reads SQIVND (reference sequence). The ends lost 8 bases at V and 10 bases at J; junction bases unmatched: 13. CDR3 size: 15 residues. DNA of the CDR3: TGTGCCAGTGCCAGACTAGCGGGGATAAAGTGGGAGCAGTTCTTC. As protein: CASARLAGIKWEQFF.

This clone was observed once. This chain links TRBV25-1 with TRBJ2-2; TRBD1 agrees at 9 bases. V gave up 5 bases and J gave up 5 bases; unmatched junction bases: 6. CDR1 and CDR2 (germline): MGHDK, SYGVNS. The CDR3 is 15 residues long. CDR3 amino acids: CASSRTGVLTGELFF. The CDR3 region has the DNA TGTGCCAGCAGTCGGACAGGGGTGTTGACCGGGGAGCTGTTTTTT. The variable domain in full, with the rest retrieved from reference TRBV25-1 and TRBJ2-2, is EADIYQTPRYLVIGTGKKITLECSQTMGHDKMYWYQQDPGMELHLIHYSYGVNSTEKGDLSSESTVSRIRTEHFPLTLESARPSHTSQYLCASSRTGVLTGELFFGEGSRLTVL.

V is TRBV10-3 and J is TRBJ2-3; D possibly corresponds to TRBD2 (6 bases). The CDR3 has 13 amino acids. Trimming shortened V by 11 bases and J by 1 base, and 13 bases separated the two germline ends. Germline-derived CDR1 and CDR2 are ENHRY and SYGVKD. The CDR3 region has the DNA TGTGCCCTCGGGATAGCGGGCACAGATACGCAGTATTTT. Encoded protein: CALGIAGTDTQYF.

The V call is TRBV27, the J call TRBJ2-7, with 8 bases identical to TRBD2. CDR1 and CDR2 (germline): MNHEY, SMNVEV (reference sequence). The V and J ends lost 7 bases and 1 base, in that order; junction bases with no gene match: 9. This CDR3 spans 15 amino acids. The CDR3 nucleotides read TGTGCCAGCACACCAACGGGAGGGCTATCCTACGAGCAGTACTTC. Translation: CASTPTGGLSYEQYF.

This clone was recorded only once. This rearrangement joins TRBV6-1 to TRBJ1-4, with 9 bases matching TRBD1. The CDR3 has 14 residues. Germline CDR1 MNHNS, CDR2 SASEGT. With 6 bases clipped from V and 6 bases from J, the junction kept 5 bases outside the gene matches. The CDR3 DNA follows: TGTGCCAGCAGAGGGACAGGGCTTTATGAAAAACTGTTTTTT. This codes for CASRGTGLYEKLFF.

As concerns this clone: One junction end does not reproduce the germline sequence, and a read error may be involved. The chain joins TRBV4-2 to TRBJ1-4; weak D call: TRBD1 (5 bases). CDR1 and CDR2 (germline): LGHNA, YNFKEQ. The length of the CDR3 is 12 residues. This chain's CDR3 is CASSQELGGALF. DNA for the CDR3: TGTGCCAGCAGCCAAGAATTGGGGGGAGCCCTCTTT.

The chain employs TRBV25-1 and TRBJ2-1; the match to TRBD1 covers 9 bases. The CDR3 length is 15 residues. CDR1 is MGHDK, CDR2 SYGVNS, per germline. V was clipped by 5 bases and J by 2 bases; unmatched bases: 4. CDR3 in DNA: TGTGCCAGCAGTCTGGACAGGGGTCCCTACAATGAGCAGTTCTTC. Translation: CASSLDRGPYNEQFF.

The CDR3 sequence: CAIRKGEGSTDTQYF. In DNA, the CDR3 is TGTGCCATCCGGAAGGGGGAGGGAAGCACAGATACGCAGTATTTT. This chain uses TRBV10-3 with TRBJ2-3; the D gene is possibly TRBD2 (7 bases). CDR3 length equals 15 residues. V lost 8 bases and J lost 0, with 15 bases in between. Germline V gene sequence: CDR1 ENHRY, CDR2 SYGVKD.

The V call is TRBV10-3, the J call TRBJ2-3, with 14 bases matching TRBD2. With 4 bases clipped from V and 6 bases from J, the junction kept 6 bases outside the gene matches. The CDR3 loop spans 16 amino acids. The germline V gene has CDR1 ENHRY and CDR2 SYGVKD. CDR3 bases: TGTGCCATCAGTGCGGGACTAGCGGGAGCGGAGGATACGCAGTATTTT. It yields the protein CAISAGLAGAEDTQYF.

This chain connects TRBV28 to TRBJ2-7; TRBD2 aligns across 7 bases. V was pared by 7 bases and J by 3 bases, with 6 bases of the junction left unmatched. The germline V gene has CDR1 MDHEN and CDR2 SYDVKM. The CDR3 runs 13 residues. The CDR3 protein is CASTNSGGYEQYF. CDR3 sequence (DNA): TGTGCCAGCACCAACTCGGGGGGCTACGAGCAGTACTTC.

The chain has TRBV4-2 and TRBJ2-1, with D perhaps TRBD1 (8 bases). The CDR3 is 13 residues long. CDR1 is LGHNA, CDR2 YNFKEQ, per germline. V lost 7 bases and J lost 9, with 16 bases in between. CDR3 sequence reads: CASILTGEGEQFF. CDR3 DNA sequence: TGTGCCAGCATCTTGACAGGGGAGGGTGAGCAGTTCTTC.

In its sample, this clone was seen once. The CDR3 bases are TGTGCCAGCAGCGTAGGGTTCGGGAAGAACACCGGGGAGCTGTTTTTT. Its protein is CASSVGFGKNTGELFF. The chain employs TRBV9 and TRBJ2-2, with D perhaps matching TRBD2 (5 bases). The V end lost 0 bases, the J end lost 1 base, and 10 bases lay between the germline ends. Germline assignment: CDR1 SGDLS and CDR2 YYNGEE. This CDR3 is 16 amino acids long. Based on the CDR3 plus reference TRBV9 and TRBJ2-2, the full variable domain is DSGVTQTPKHLITATGQRVTLRCSPRSGDLSVYWYQQSLDQGLQFLIQYYNGEERAKGNILERFSAQQFPDLHSELNLSSLELGDSALYFCASSVGFGKNTGELFFGEGSRLTVL.

The chain couples TRBV5-6 to TRBJ2-7; D might be TRBD2 (6 bases). The CDR3 has 15 residues. V was shortened by 2 bases and J by 1 base, with 13 bases between the two germline ends. Germline V gene sequence: CDR1 SGHDT, CDR2 YYEEEE. The CDR3 sequence: CASSFWGVGSYEQYF. In DNA form, the CDR3 reads TGTGCCAGCAGCTTTTGGGGGGTAGGGTCCTACGAGCAGTACTTC.